Listed here is a single T cell receptor beta chain. The sample belongs to a study of blood T cell repertoires in COVID-19. Whole-study context: In each case, the material was cDNA or gDNA derived from T cells, B-cell-depleted T cells, or PBMCs.

Original data processing: Reference gene primer amplification yielded estimated nucleated cell counts. Sequencing was performed with immunoSEQ multiplex PCR; in TCRdb, only in-frame clones are kept and a portion is missing. The DNA gave D and trimming, while V, J and clone size come from that table. The repertoire holds 150,000 or so clones, with less than 90% as singletons. Trimming shortened V by 7 bases and J by 8 bases, and 18 bases separated the two germline ends. CDR3 length: 14 residues. Germline V gives CDR1 SNHLY, CDR2 FYNNEI. Among Cohort 3 donors, those recovered had two negative PCRs, clearance, or symptom resolution.

Input material: PBMCs or T cells enriched from blood (not recorded which). The rearrangement uses TRBV2 and TRBJ2-1; D is perhaps TRBD1 (5 bases). The source of this sequence is a woman aged 50 to 60 who had recovered from COVID-19. CDR3 DNA sequence: TGTGCCAGCACGAGACAGCGACAGACGGATGAGCAGTTCTTC. Its protein product is CASTRQRQTDEQFF.